The 20 T cell receptor beta chains presented below share a single source sample, sequenced in a study of shared clonotypes between healthy human individuals. TCRdb keeps only in-frame clones here, not all; method: immunoSEQ multiplex PCR. The table records about 960,000 clones, approximately 80% of them present only once. Sequenced material: memory CD4+ T cells sorted from blood. Subset described: CD45RA-negative fraction. The source of these receptors is a man aged 18 to 35 in good health.

On this clone itself: Other nucleotide sequences from this sample produce the same CDR3. This chain joins TRBV5-1 and TRBJ2-7; TRBD2 aligns across 7 bases. The ends lost 4 bases at V and 2 bases at J; junction bases unmatched: 3. CDR1 SGHRS and CDR2 YFSETQ come from the germline V gene. The CDR3 contains 13 residues. This CDR3 reads CASSLTSAYEQYF. For the CDR3, the DNA is TGCGCCAGCAGCCTTACTAGCGCCTACGAGCAGTACTTC.

V is TRBV5-8 and J is TRBJ2-7; D possibly corresponds to TRBD1 (5 bases). V gave up 2 bases and J gave up 1 base, with 10 bases separating them. This CDR3 comprises 14 residues. The germline V gene encodes CDR1 SGHTS and CDR2 YDEGEE. CDR3 coding DNA: TGTGCCAGCAGCTTAGGGGTAGGGTCCTACGAGCAGTACTTC. Its protein is CASSLGVGSYEQYF.

The gene calls are TRBV7-9 and TRBJ1-4; no firm D call. Trimming took 5 bases from V and 7 from J, leaving 5 bases between them. There are 11 residues in the CDR3. CDR1 is SEHNR, CDR2 FQNEAQ, per germline (reference sequence). Here the CDR3 DNA reads TGTGCCAGCAGCGAAGGTGAAAAACTGTTTTTT. Residues: CASSEGEKLFF.

V is TRBV5-1 and J is TRBJ1-1, with D possibly matching TRBD1 (6 bases). CDR3 size: 16 residues. Trimming removed 1 base from V and 4 bases from J, with 17 bases in between. Germline lookup yields CDR1 SGHRS and CDR2 YFSETQ. The CDR3 DNA reads as TGCGCCAGCAGCTTGCTCGGGGGGCTTGGGTCCACTGAAGCTTTCTTT. Translating it yields CASSLLGGLGSTEAFF.

The V call is TRBV4-1, the J call TRBJ1-1; no clear D gene. The length of the CDR3 is 14 residues. Germline loops: CDR1 MGHRA, CDR2 YSYEKL. V dropped 0 bases and J dropped 10 bases, with 15 bases sitting between them. The CDR3 loop is CASSQEDVRARAFF. The CDR3 nucleotides are TGCGCCAGCAGCCAAGAGGATGTCCGGGCGAGAGCTTTCTTT.

The rearrangement uses TRBV9 and TRBJ1-6, with 8 nucleotides matching TRBD1. The CDR3 is 15 amino acids. Per germline, CDR1 SGDLS and CDR2 YYNGEE. Trimming at V came to 3 bases and at J to 4 bases, leaving 3 bases not matched to a gene. The CDR3 region is CASSARDRYNSPLHF. The CDR3 coding sequence is TGTGCCAGCAGCGCCCGGGACAGGTATAATTCACCCCTCCACTTT.

The V call is TRBV9, the J call TRBJ2-2; no definite D call. This CDR3 is 15 amino acids long. Germline V lookup: CDR1 SGDLS, CDR2 YYNGEE. Trimming removed 0 bases from V and 3 bases from J, with 9 bases in between. This CDR3 reads CASSVAMWDTGELFF. CDR3 nucleotides: TGTGCCAGCAGCGTAGCTATGTGGGACACCGGGGAGCTGTTTTTT.

This chain links TRBV7-6 with TRBJ2-3, with 8 bases that match TRBD1. V gave up 5 bases and J gave up 3 bases; unmatched junction bases: 7. Germline V gene lookup returns CDR1 SGHVS and CDR2 FNYEAQ. There are 15 residues in the CDR3. The CDR3 is CASSPRDRLTDTQYF. The DNA for the CDR3 is TGTGCCAGCAGCCCCCGGGACAGGCTTACAGATACGCAGTATTTT. The whole variable domain, remainder taken from reference TRBV7-6 and TRBJ2-3, is GAGVSQSPRYKVTKRGQDVALRCDPISGHVSLYWYRQALGQGPEFLTYFNYEAQQDKSGLPNDRFSAERPEGSISTLTIQRTEQRDSAMYRCASSPRDRLTDTQYFGPGTRLTVL.

This sequence joins TRBV7-2 and TRBJ2-5; D is undetermined. CDR3 length equals 13 residues. The V end lost 2 bases, the J end lost 5 bases, and 9 bases lay between the germline ends. Germline CDR1 and CDR2: SGHTA and FQGNSA. In DNA form, the CDR3 reads TGTGCCAGCAGCTTAATTGTTCGGGAGACCCAGTACTTC. Translated: CASSLIVRETQYF.

This chain joins TRBV18 and TRBJ2-3; possible D gene TRBD1, 6 bases. Per germline, CDR1 KGHSH and CDR2 LQKENI. V was cut by 5 bases and J by 3 bases, with 12 bases left in between. The CDR3 runs to 14 residues. The CDR3 DNA is TGTGCCAGCTCATCTGGGGGACAAACAGATACGCAGTATTTT. It is translated as CASSSGGQTDTQYF.

The rearrangement joins TRBV7-9 to TRBJ1-1; D call uncertain. Germline CDR1 and CDR2: SEHNR and FQNEAQ (reference sequence). This CDR3 contains 10 residues. Deletions cut 3 bases from V and 8 bases from J, with 4 bases between. The CDR3 sequence: CASSLLEAFF. The CDR3 bases are TGTGCCAGCAGCTTGTTGGAAGCTTTCTTT. Complete variable domain (other parts from reference TRBV7-9 and TRBJ1-1): DTGVSQNPRHKITKRGQNVTFRCDPISEHNRLYWYRQTLGQGPEFLTYFQNEAQLEKSRLLSDRFSAERPKGSFSTLEIQRTEQGDSAMYLCASSLLEAFFGQGTRLTVV.

V and J are TRBV10-3 and TRBJ1-2; 7 nucleotides align to TRBD1. J was trimmed by 6 bases and V by 10 bases; bases with no gene match: 14. The CDR3 runs to 14 residues. In germline, CDR1 is ENHRY, CDR2 SYGVKD. Written as DNA, the CDR3 is TGTGCCACCTCTGAACAGGGGTCGGGGAATGGCTACACCTTC. It specifies CATSEQGSGNGYTF.

The V and J genes are TRBV5-4 and TRBJ2-7; D may correspond to TRBD1 or TRBD2 (5 bases each). Germline assignment: CDR1 SGHNT and CDR2 YYREEE (reference sequence). The CDR3 covers 14 residues. V shed 0 bases and J shed 3 bases, with 10 bases lying between them. In DNA form, the CDR3 reads TGTGCCAGCAGCTTGGACCAGGGAGTCTACGAGCAGTACTTC. Its protein product is CASSLDQGVYEQYF.

The chain recombines TRBV19 with TRBJ1-1; tentatively, D is TRBD1 (6 bases). CDR1 is LNHDA, CDR2 SQIVND, per germline (reference sequence). Trimming stripped 1 base from V and 1 base from J, with 13 bases between. The length of the CDR3 is 16 residues. The DNA for the CDR3 is TGTGCCAGTAGTATAGGAGGGGGGGCGCGGAACACTGAAGCTTTCTTT. Translation: CASSIGGGARNTEAFF.

This clone came up once. V and J are TRBV5-6 and TRBJ2-1; D may be TRBD2 (6 bases). The V and J ends lost 0 bases and 6 bases respectively, with 16 bases between them. Germline lookup yields CDR1 SGHDT and CDR2 YYEEEE. This CDR3 comprises 16 residues. The CDR3 DNA reads as TGTGCCAGCAGCTTGGTGGCCGGGGCCGGGGGCAATGAGCAGTTCTTC. Its protein is CASSLVAGAGGNEQFF.

The rearrangement uses TRBV30 and TRBJ2-4; no firm D call. Per the germline V gene, CDR1 is GTSNPN and CDR2 is SVGIG (reference sequence). The V gene lost 3 bases and the J gene lost 0 bases, with 12 bases spanning the gap. This CDR3 is built from 15 residues. CDR3: CAWRDQDPAKNIQYF. The CDR3 coding sequence is TGTGCCTGGAGGGATCAAGATCCAGCCAAAAACATTCAGTACTTC.

The V gene is TRBV2, the J gene TRBJ2-7; D may be TRBD2 (5 bases). The germline gives CDR1 SNHLY, CDR2 FYNNEI. V shed 2 bases and J shed 2 bases, with 13 bases lying between them. The CDR3 spans 15 residues. CDR3 nucleotide sequence: TGTGCCAGCAGTGAACCGCTAGCTCCTGCCTACGAGCAGTACTTC. This sequence encodes CASSEPLAPAYEQYF.

The chain joins TRBV7-2 to TRBJ2-1; 8 positions agree with TRBD2. Germline V gene data show CDR1 as SGHTA and CDR2 as FQGNSA. V trimming: 7 bases; J trimming: 7 bases; junction bases outside the gene matches: 9. The CDR3 consists of 14 residues. CDR3 residues: CASTPSGGGNEQFF. The DNA of the CDR3 is TGTGCCAGCACCCCCTCGGGAGGGGGAAATGAGCAGTTCTTC.

The V gene is TRBV6-1, the J gene TRBJ2-7, with 9 bases aligning to TRBD1. Germline-derived CDR1 and CDR2 are MNHNS and SASEGT. The CDR3 contains 14 residues. The V segment lost 2 bases and the J segment 3 bases; nucleotides outside the gene matches: 2. The chain's CDR3 is CASSESGQGYEQYF. The CDR3 bases are TGTGCCAGCAGTGAATCGGGACAGGGCTACGAGCAGTACTTC.

The chain employs TRBV29-1 and TRBJ2-3; D is undetermined. Trimming cost V 2 bases and J 3 bases, with 6 bases left between them. Germline lookup yields CDR1 SQVTM and CDR2 ANQGSEA. The CDR3 totals 12 residues. The CDR3 DNA follows: TGCAGCGTTGAACCCCGGACAGATACGCAGTATTTT. Translation: CSVEPRTDTQYF.